These T cell receptor beta chains were read from a single sample in a study of CD8 T cells in Susac syndrome. One entry per CDR3 protein results from TCRdb running MiXCR on the immunoSEQ multiplex PCR reads. The sample holds about 80,000 distinct CDR3 sequences, approximately 94% seen once. The source material was CD4+ T cells from PBMCs. These receptors all stem from a human donor with Susac syndrome. The CDR3 runs from the conserved cysteine through the conserved F or W. D genes are given only for firm matches. Clone size is stated in some rows and not others, as once, few, many or a class when expanded.

j_call d_call v_call clone_size cdr3_nt cdr3_aa
TRBJ2-3 NA TRBV5-5 NA TGTGCCAGCAGCACATCTGTCCCCCTCACAGATACGCAGTATTTT CASSTSVPLTDTQYF
TRBJ1-1 NA TRBV4-2 NA TGTGCCAGCACGACAACCGCCGGTTGTTTCTTT CASTTTAGCFF
TRBJ1-2 NA TRBV20-1 NA TGCAGTGCTAGAGAACTGAGGGTCGAGGTTTGGAAGGATGGCTACACCTTC CSARELRVEVWKDGYTF
TRBJ2-5 NA TRBV7-2 NA TGTGCCAGCAGCTTACCGGGTTTGGAGACCCAGTACTTC CASSLPGLETQYF
TRBJ2-5 NA TRBV6-5 NA TGTGCCAGCTGCAGCCGGACCCTTGAGACCCAGTACTTC CASCSRTLETQYF
TRBJ1-2 TRBD1 TRBV6-1 few TGTGCCAGCAGCTCTATTACGACAGGGGTCGGCTATGGCTACACCTTC CASSSITTGVGYGYTF
TRBJ1-1 NA TRBV19 NA TGTGCCAGTAGTACCCGATTGGAGGGCACTGAAGCTTTCTTT CASSTRLEGTEAFF
TRBJ2-7 NA TRBV6-5 NA TGTGCCAGCAGTTACCTAGGGGTAGCCTACGAGCAGTACTTC CASSYLGVAYEQYF
TRBJ1-1 NA TRBV7-2 NA TGTGCCAGCAGCTTAGGACGGGGCAACACTGAAGCTTTCTTT CASSLGRGNTEAFF
TRBJ1-4 NA TRBV2 NA TGTGCCAGCAGCGTTGCCAAGGGGCCGGAGGAACTGTTTTTT CASSVAKGPEELFF
TRBJ2-7 NA TRBV7-2 once TGTGCCAGCAGCTTAGGGCTCTACGCCTACGAGCAGTACTTC CASSLGLYAYEQYF
TRBJ2-2 NA TRBV12-3/TRBV12-4 NA TGTGCCAGCAGTACTCCCGACGGACCTCAAATTACAACCGGGGAGCTGTTTTTT CASSTPDGPQITTGELFF
TRBJ2-1 NA TRBV7-3 NA TGTGCCAGCTCCAGGGCGGTTTCTCTCTACAATGAGCAGTTCTTC CASSRAVSLYNEQFF
TRBJ1-2 TRBD1 TRBV5-6 NA TGTGCCAGCAGCTTGGGGGACAGGGGTGGCTACACCTTC CASSLGDRGGYTF
TRBJ2-1 TRBD1 TRBV2 NA TGTGCCAGCAGAGGGACAGGGGGCTTGAACAATGAGCAGTCCTTC CASRGTGGLNNEQSF
TRBJ1-2 NA TRBV29-1 NA TGCAGCGTTGTATACAGGGAGTATGGCTACACCTTC CSVVYREYGYTF
TRBJ1-1 NA TRBV20-1 NA TGCAGTGCACGAAAAAGCGGGGCTGGGAAAGCTTTCTTT CSARKSGAGKAFF
TRBJ1-1 NA TRBV18 NA TGTGCCAGCTCACTCGGTGAGCGCACCACTGAAGCTTTCTTT CASSLGERTTEAFF
TRBJ2-5 NA TRBV28 once TGTGCCAGCAGCCAGGGACTCGTCGAAGAGACCCAGTACTTC CASSQGLVEETQYF
TRBJ2-1 NA TRBV12-3/TRBV12-4 NA TGTGCCAGCAGTTTCTACGGGCGGGGCTACAATGAGCAGTTCTTC CASSFYGRGYNEQFF
TRBJ2-1 NA TRBV2 NA TGTGCCATCAAGGGGGATGGGGTCTACAATGAGCAGTTCTTC CAIKGDGVYNEQFF
TRBJ2-1 TRBD1 TRBV11-2 once TGTGCCAGCAGCGCCGGGACAGTCGGTCTTAATGAGCAGTTCTTC CASSAGTVGLNEQFF
TRBJ2-2 TRBD2 TRBV12-3/TRBV12-4 NA TGTGCCAGCAATCTTAGCGGGGGGGCCTCTGCCGGGGAGCTGTTTTTT CASNLSGGASAGELFF
TRBJ2-7 NA TRBV12-3/TRBV12-4 NA TGTGCCAGCCAGGGCACCCCAATGGGAGAGCAGTACTTC CASQGTPMGEQYF
TRBJ2-3 NA TRBV7-2 NA TGTGCCAGCCGGAGTATGTCCTTCCGCACAGATACGCAGTATTTT CASRSMSFRTDTQYF
TRBJ2-7 NA TRBV10-2 NA TGCGCCAGCAGTAGATCAGGTTTCGGATACCGGGACGAGCAGTACTTC CASSRSGFGYRDEQYF
TRBJ2-7 TRBD2 TRBV30 NA TGTGCCACGAAGAATAGCGGGGGCTACGAGCAGTACTTC CATKNSGGYEQYF
TRBJ2-5 TRBD1 TRBV12-3/TRBV12-4 NA TGTGCCAGCAGGCCGACAGGGGTCGAGACCCAGTACTTC CASRPTGVETQYF
TRBJ2-5 NA TRBV14 NA TGTGCCAGCAGCCAATTTGAAACCCAGTACTTC CASSQFETQYF
TRBJ2-6 NA TRBV9 NA TGTGCCAGCAGCCAACCACAGCCAGGGATGACTTCTGGGGCCAACGTCCTGACTTTC CASSQPQPGMTSGANVLTF
TRBJ1-2 TRBD1 TRBV28 NA TGTGCCAGCAGAAGCTTCGTGGACAGGGTCTTC CASRSFVDRVF
TRBJ2-7 TRBD1 TRBV7-6 NA TGTGCCAGCAGCCGGGACAGGGGCTACGAGCAGTACTTC CASSRDRGYEQYF
TRBJ2-4 TRBD1 TRBV29-1 NA TGCAGCGTTGACGGACAGGCGCAAAACATTCAGTACTTC CSVDGQAQNIQYF
TRBJ1-1 TRBD1 TRBV29-1 NA TGCAGCGTTGATGGACAGGGGGCGAAGGTTGAAGCTTTCTTT CSVDGQGAKVEAFF
TRBJ2-7 NA TRBV7-2 NA TGTGCCAGCAGCTTAAAGGGAGACGAGCAGTACTTC CASSLKGDEQYF
TRBJ2-2 TRBD2 TRBV11-2 NA TGTGCCAGCAGCGCCTCCGGACTAGCGGGGGGCGGGGAGCTGTTTTTT CASSASGLAGGGELFF
TRBJ2-3 NA TRBV20-1 NA TGCAGTGCCGCTCGGGGGGCCGGGACAGATACGCAGTATTTT CSAARGAGTDTQYF
TRBJ2-2 NA TRBV7-3 NA TGTGCCAGCAGCTTAATGACCTCCGGGGAGCTGTTTTTT CASSLMTSGELFF
TRBJ1-1 NA TRBV5-4 NA TGTGCCAGCAGCTTACCAACGGGGAACACTGAAGCTTTCTTT CASSLPTGNTEAFF
TRBJ2-5 TRBD2 TRBV19 once TGTGCCAGTAGAAGGGGACTAGCTTCATCCGAGACCCAGTACTTC CASRRGLASSETQYF
TRBJ1-5 NA TRBV19 NA TGTGCCAGTAGCCGAGAGGGACTGAGTCAGCCCCAGCATTTT CASSREGLSQPQHF
TRBJ1-1 TRBD1 TRBV7-2 NA TGTGCCAGCAGCTTAAGACAGGGAGTAGGGAACACTGAAGCTTTCTTT CASSLRQGVGNTEAFF
TRBJ1-1 TRBD1 TRBV12-3/TRBV12-4 NA TGTGCCAGCAAAGGACAGGGTTACACTGAAGCTTTCTTT CASKGQGYTEAFF
TRBJ2-5 NA TRBV11-2 NA TGTGCCAGCAGCCCGACAGGACTGCAAGAGACCCAGTACTTC CASSPTGLQETQYF
TRBJ2-4 NA TRBV20-1 NA TGCAGTGCTGGAGGAACAGGGTCAGCCAAAAACATTCAGTACTTC CSAGGTGSAKNIQYF
TRBJ2-3 NA TRBV27 NA TGTGCCAGCAGTTTAAGCAGGGGGGGGGCAGATACGCAGTATTTT CASSLSRGGADTQYF
TRBJ1-1 NA TRBV3-1 NA TGTGCCAGCAGCCAACTCTTTGGCAACACTGAAGCTTTCTTT CASSQLFGNTEAFF
TRBJ2-3 TRBD2 TRBV5-6 NA TGTGCCAGCAGCTGGCTAGCGGGAGGGAGCACAGATACGCAGTATTTT CASSWLAGGSTDTQYF
TRBJ1-4 TRBD1 TRBV5-6 NA TGTGCCAGCAGCTTGCCTGGGACAGGTACGAAGGAAAAACTGTTTTTT CASSLPGTGTKEKLFF
TRBJ2-7 NA TRBV20-1 NA TGCAGTGCTAGTGTAACCTCAGAGCAGTACTTC CSASVTSEQYF
TRBJ1-4 TRBD1 TRBV20-1 NA TGCAGTGCTAGTGAGACAGGGGTTCGTGAAAAACTGTTTTTT CSASETGVREKLFF
TRBJ2-1 TRBD2 TRBV12-3/TRBV12-4 NA TGTGCCAGCAGTTCTACACTAGCGGGGGGGGACTACAATGAGCAGTTCTTC CASSSTLAGGDYNEQFF
TRBJ1-4 NA TRBV7-8 NA TGTGCCAGCAGCTTAGCCCCACCTAGGGCAACTAATGAAAAACTGTTTTTT CASSLAPPRATNEKLFF
TRBJ2-7 TRBD2 TRBV9 NA TGTGCCAGCAGCGTAGCCGGTGTTAGCGGGAGTACCGAGCAGTACTTC CASSVAGVSGSTEQYF
TRBJ1-1 TRBD1 TRBV18 NA TGTGCCAGCCAGGGGGCGCTGGACACTGAAGCTTTCTTT CASQGALDTEAFF